This paragraph covers one TCR beta chain sequence. This entry is derived from a study of control samples from healthy donors and cancer patients. Using immunoSEQ multiplex PCR, the repertoire was profiled, and TCRdb retains in-frame clones only, with some absent. The sample holds 200,000 to 250,000 clones; roughly 94% are singletons and the top ten take roughly 1.6%. V shed 5 bases, J shed 7 bases, and the junction held 6 bases outside the gene matches. This CDR3 has 14 residues. CDR1 LGHNA and CDR2 YNFKEQ come from the germline V gene. The receptor was isolated from a man in his fifties or sixties in good health. The sample comprised blood. The chain uses TRBV4-2 and TRBJ2-7; 12 bases align to TRBD2. The CDR3 coding sequence is TGTGCCAGCAGCTCTAGCGGGGGGGCCGGGGAGCAGTACTTC. This translates into CASSSSGGAGEQYF.